This T cell receptor beta chain was captured by sequencing in a study of blood T cell repertoires in COVID-19. Study overall: Samples came from the United States, Italy and Spain, spanning acute and convalescent COVID-19. Nucleic acid was either cDNA or gDNA, and it came from T cells, B-cell-depleted T cells, or PBMCs.

Germline trimming cut 5 bases from V and 5 bases from J; bases unmatched to any gene: 11. The CDR3 spans 15 residues. CDR1 is SGHRS and CDR2 is YFSETQ in the germline V gene. This clone is a singleton in its sample. Authors' processing steps: The authors estimated nucleated cell counts from reference gene primer amplification. Profiled with immunoSEQ multiplex PCR; TCRdb holds only in-frame clones, not every one. Clone size and V and J calls were adopted from that table, with D and trimming inferred from the DNA. The table has about 100,000 clones, 87% seen once. The V gene is TRBV5-1, the J gene TRBJ2-7; 9 nucleotides line up with TRBD1. This receptor was identified in a man under 40 in a cohort sampled during active COVID-19. Material: peripheral blood. The DNA for the CDR3 is TGCGCCAGCAGGGAAGGGACAGGGAAAATCCACGAGCAGTACTTC. It specifies CASREGTGKIHEQYF.